This T cell receptor (beta chain) was found in a study of blood T cell repertoires in COVID-19. Study background: The origin of the acute and convalescent COVID-19 samples was the United States, Italy and Spain. In each case, the material was cDNA or gDNA derived from T cells, B-cell-depleted T cells, or PBMCs.

Germline CDR1 is MNHEY and CDR2 is SMNVEV (reference sequence). CDR3 length equals 12 residues. V trimming: 8 bases; J trimming: 9 bases; junction bases outside the gene matches: 6. Original data processing: Amplifying reference gene primers gave estimates of nucleated cell counts. The method was immunoSEQ multiplex PCR; TCRdb's version includes in-frame clones alone and lacks a portion of them. The V and J calls and clone size were taken over from that table, and D and trimming were inferred from the DNA. The table lists roughly 280,000 clones, roughly 83% of them singletons. The rearrangement uses TRBV27 and TRBJ2-4; 8 bases align to TRBD1. The receptor was derived from a man aged 60-69 years who had recovered from COVID-19. The sequenced sample was peripheral blood. The chain's CDR3 is CASRTGQGIQYF. CDR3 in DNA: TGTGCCAGCCGGACAGGGCAGGGCATTCAGTACTTC.